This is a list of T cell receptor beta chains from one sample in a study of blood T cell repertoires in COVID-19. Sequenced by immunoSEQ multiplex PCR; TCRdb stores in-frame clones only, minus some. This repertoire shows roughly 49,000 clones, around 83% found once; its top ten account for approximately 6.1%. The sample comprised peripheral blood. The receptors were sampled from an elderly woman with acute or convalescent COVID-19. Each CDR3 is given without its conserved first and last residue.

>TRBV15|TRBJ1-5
ATSKDAGGSNQPQH
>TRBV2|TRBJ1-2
AITGTDYGYT
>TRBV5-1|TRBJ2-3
ASSGEGHSTDTQY
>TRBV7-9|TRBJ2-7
ASSLAWDTNSIYEQY
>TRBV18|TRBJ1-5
ASSPSGQLPNQPQH
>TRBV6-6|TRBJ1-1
ASSSAGTGYPGAF
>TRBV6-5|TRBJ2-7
ASSYSGIQGSYEQY
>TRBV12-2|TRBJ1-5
ASRPLRGSSNQPQH
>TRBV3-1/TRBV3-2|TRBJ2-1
ASSPRGTGRYNEQF
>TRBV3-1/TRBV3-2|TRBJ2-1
ASSQGLAGPQF
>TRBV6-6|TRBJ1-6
ASSHQGADSPLH
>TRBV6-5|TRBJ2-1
ASSYEAGLVNEQF
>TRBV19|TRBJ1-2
ASSIPRDRVYA
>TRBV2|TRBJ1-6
ASSEDRVLNSPLH
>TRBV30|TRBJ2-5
AWSRQGQTQY
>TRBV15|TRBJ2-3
ATSRPQGTQY
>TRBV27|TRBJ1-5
ASSFDGGGNQPQH
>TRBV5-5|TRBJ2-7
ASSVATGVPTYEQY
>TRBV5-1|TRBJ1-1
ASSPGQAMWNTEAF
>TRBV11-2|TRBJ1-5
ASSLLLNQPQH
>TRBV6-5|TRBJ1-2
ASRRQSHGYT
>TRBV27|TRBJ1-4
ASSLSGGWANEKLF
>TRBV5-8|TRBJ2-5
ASSLQGGETQY
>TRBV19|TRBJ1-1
ASTPFEAF
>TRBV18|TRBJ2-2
ASSPLPPPPAGTTGELF
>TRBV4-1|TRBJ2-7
ASSQVGTAYEQY
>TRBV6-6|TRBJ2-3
ASSRPASGEFSTDTQY
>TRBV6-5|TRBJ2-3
ASNDFPADTQY